Listed below are T cell receptor beta chains from one sample, sequenced in a study of Graves' ophthalmopathy and Graves' hyperthyroidism. Each CDR3 protein is one row after TCRdb ran MiXCR on the multiplex PCR reads. In the table there are fewer than 650,000 distinct CDR3 sequences, over 20% of which are singletons. Specimen: peripheral blood. These receptors all stem from a woman aged 18-29 years with stable Graves' hyperthyroidism. Some clones in this sample may be carry-over from other donors' samples. Both conserved end residues are part of each CDR3. Each record gives: J gene, CDR3 length, V gene, D gene, clone size, CDR3 DNA, CDR3 protein. A D gene is named only where the DNA matches it firmly. Clone size is stated in some rows and not others, as once, few, many or a class when expanded.

TRBJ1-6,16,TRBV28,.,many,TGTGCCAGCAGTTTATCAATGGACCCACGGGGGGCACCCCTCCACTTT,CASSLSMDPRGAPLHF
TRBJ1-1,12,TRBV11-3,.,.,TGTGCCAGCAGCACTGCTAACACTGAAGCTTTCTTT,CASSTANTEAFF
TRBJ1-1,13,TRBV6-2/TRBV6-3,.,many,TGTGCCAGCATTGTAGGGATTGGCACTGAAGCTTTCTTT,CASIVGIGTEAFF
TRBJ1-2,14,TRBV29-1,.,many,TGCAGCGTTGACAGGGCGGGGGAGAACTATGGCTACACCTTC,CSVDRAGENYGYTF
TRBJ1-2,16,TRBV29-1,.,.,TGCAGCGTTGAAGATCAGGGGAGGGTCGCCCCGGACGGCTACACCTTC,CSVEDQGRVAPDGYTF
TRBJ1-1,17,TRBV4-1,TRBD1,.,TGCGCCAGCAGCCAAGGGTCGGGACAGGGTTATGGGGTTGAAGCTTTCTTT,CASSQGSGQGYGVEAFF
TRBJ2-7,15,TRBV27,TRBD2,.,TGTGCCAGCAGTTTTCCGCTAGCGGGGATTTACGAGCAGTACTTC,CASSFPLAGIYEQYF
TRBJ2-5,14,TRBV12-3/TRBV12-4,.,.,TGTGCCAGCAGTTTCGGGGCCCGGGGAGAGACCCAGTACTTC,CASSFGARGETQYF
TRBJ2-6,16,TRBV20-1,TRBD1,.,TGCAGTGCTCCGGGACAGGGCTTTTCTGGGGCCAACGTCCTGACTTTC,CSAPGQGFSGANVLTF
TRBJ1-1,13,TRBV6-5,.,.,TGTGCCAGCAGTGTATCGAAAAGCACTGAAGCTTTCTTT,CASSVSKSTEAFF
TRBJ2-5,18,TRBV12-3/TRBV12-4,TRBD2,few,TGTGCCAGCAGTTTCCTGGGACTAGCGGGCATGTACCAAGAGACCCAGTACTTC,CASSFLGLAGMYQETQYF
TRBJ1-3,15,TRBV4-2,.,many,TGTGCCAGCAGCCAAGAAAGGGGGACTGGAAACACCATATATTTT,CASSQERGTGNTIYF
TRBJ2-5,15,TRBV20-1,.,many,TGCAGTGCTAGAGATCAGGAGGGAGTAAGGGAGACCCAGTACTTC,CSARDQEGVRETQYF
TRBJ2-2,18,TRBV3-1,TRBD2,.,TGTGCCAGCAGCCCCGGTATTAGCGGGGGCCCCCCCACCGGGGAGCTGTTTTTT,CASSPGISGGPPTGELFF
TRBJ1-5,15,TRBV6-1,.,.,TGTGCCAGCACCCCACCATTCTATAGCAATCAGCCCCAGCATTTT,CASTPPFYSNQPQHF
TRBJ1-5,13,TRBV12-3/TRBV12-4,.,few,TGTGCCAGCCAAGACCGATGGGGGCAGCCCCAGCATTTT,CASQDRWGQPQHF
TRBJ1-1,13,TRBV6-5,.,many,TGTGCCAGCGGTTACTCGACTAGCACTGAAGCTTTCTTT,CASGYSTSTEAFF
TRBJ2-5,17,TRBV12-3/TRBV12-4,TRBD2,.,TGTGCCAGCAGTTTAGGGCGAGGGGGGACTAGAGGGGAGACCCAGTACTTC,CASSLGRGGTRGETQYF
TRBJ1-2,13,TRBV19,.,many,TGTGCCAGTAGCCCAAAGGGGAACTATGGCTACACCTTC,CASSPKGNYGYTF
TRBJ2-5,14,TRBV6-2/TRBV6-3,TRBD1,.,TGTGCCAGCAGCCAGACAGGGGGCAGGAAGACCCAGTACTTC,CASSQTGGRKTQYF
TRBJ2-7,14,TRBV6-2/TRBV6-3,.,many,TGTGCCAGCACCCCCCTGGGTGGGTTCTACGAGCAGTACTTC,CASTPLGGFYEQYF
TRBJ2-2,18,TRBV11-2,TRBD2,few,TGTGCCAGCACTCCTCCTGTTAGCGGGGGGCCAGAGGCCGGGGAGCTGTTTTTT,CASTPPVSGGPEAGELFF
TRBJ1-1,16,TRBV10-3,TRBD1,many,TGTGCCATCAGTGAGTCGACAGGGGCTAGAAACACTGAAGCTTTCTTT,CAISESTGARNTEAFF
TRBJ1-6,14,TRBV12-3/TRBV12-4,.,many,TGTGCCAGCAGCACTAGCCGGACTCTCCCACCCCTCCACTTT,CASSTSRTLPPLHF
TRBJ2-2,17,TRBV6-2/TRBV6-3,.,few,TGTGCCAGCAGTTACGTGCATTGGGTCTTCTACACCGGGGAGCTGTTTTTT,CASSYVHWVFYTGELFF
TRBJ2-6,15,TRBV12-3/TRBV12-4,.,many,TGTGCCAGCAGTTTTAGTGTATCTGGGGCCAACGTCCTGACTTTC,CASSFSVSGANVLTF
TRBJ2-2,16,TRBV19,.,.,TGTGCCAGTAGTATGGAGGAGGGCCTTGGAACCGGGGAGCTGTTTTTT,CASSMEEGLGTGELFF
TRBJ1-1,14,TRBV5-1,.,many,TGCGCCAGCAGCTCCAGGGAGGCGAACACTGAAGCTTTCTTT,CASSSREANTEAFF
TRBJ2-7,16,TRBV4-2,.,many,TGTGCCAGCAGCCAAGAAAGGACTCCCGGGGCCTACGAGCAGTACTTC,CASSQERTPGAYEQYF
TRBJ1-6,16,TRBV6-1,.,many,TGTGCCAGCAGTGAAAGAATGAGCTCCTATAATTCACCCCTCCACTTT,CASSERMSSYNSPLHF
TRBJ2-5,18,TRBV11-1,TRBD1,many,TGTGCCAGCAGCCGAAAGGACAGGGGATCGTTCATAGGAGAGACCCAGTACTTC,CASSRKDRGSFIGETQYF
TRBJ1-1,15,TRBV6-1,.,.,TGTGCCAGCAGTGAAGATCCCGGAGGGTTCGCTGAAGCTTTCTTT,CASSEDPGGFAEAFF
TRBJ1-3,13,TRBV2,.,many,TGTGCCAGCAGTAGGGTCGGAGGAAACACCATATATTTT,CASSRVGGNTIYF
TRBJ2-7,15,TRBV5-1,.,.,TGCGCCAGCAGCTTGGCCGGTGGGGACGTCGACGAGCAGTACTTC,CASSLAGGDVDEQYF
TRBJ2-2,15,TRBV4-1,TRBD2,many,TGCGCCAGCAGCCCCCAGCGGGGGAGACTCGGGGAGCTGTTTTTT,CASSPQRGRLGELFF
TRBJ2-7,14,TRBV27,TRBD1,many,TGTGCCAGCAGTCCACTAGACAGGGTTAGCGAGCAGTACTTC,CASSPLDRVSEQYF
TRBJ1-5,14,TRBV27,.,many,TGTGCCAGCAGTTTATTTGGGTTCAATCAGCCCCAGCATTTT,CASSLFGFNQPQHF
TRBJ2-7,15,TRBV28,.,.,TGTGCCAGCAGTTACGAAACGGGTGGGACCTACGAGCAGTACTTC,CASSYETGGTYEQYF
TRBJ1-2,15,TRBV7-9,.,.,TGTGCCAGCAGCTTATCTGGGACTCGGTTCTATGGCTACACCTTC,CASSLSGTRFYGYTF
TRBJ1-1,14,TRBV15,TRBD1,.,TGTGCCACCAGCGATAGACAGGGGGTCGCTGAAGCTTTCTTT,CATSDRQGVAEAFF
TRBJ2-7,14,TRBV15,.,many,TGTGCCACCAGCAGAGCTGAGTTTCAGCACGAGCAGTACTTC,CATSRAEFQHEQYF
TRBJ2-6,16,TRBV6-1,.,.,TGTGCCAGCAGTGATTCCGACAACTCGGGGGCCAACGTCCTGACTTTC,CASSDSDNSGANVLTF
TRBJ2-7,14,TRBV4-1,.,.,TGCGCCAGCAGCCAAGTCTACGGGGCCTACGAGCAGTACTTC,CASSQVYGAYEQYF
TRBJ2-5,17,TRBV6-1,TRBD2,.,TGTGCCAGCAGCCCCAGGCGGGGACTGGCGGGAGGAGAGTCCCAGTACTTC,CASSPRRGLAGGESQYF
TRBJ2-7,16,TRBV6-2/TRBV6-3,.,.,TGTGCCAGCAGTTACCCCGGGAACCTCAAAGACTACGAGCAGTACTTC,CASSYPGNLKDYEQYF
TRBJ1-1,16,TRBV30,.,many,TGTGCCTGGAAACGGGCATCACAGTATACAAACACTGAAGCTTTCTTT,CAWKRASQYTNTEAFF
TRBJ1-6,15,TRBV27,.,.,TGTGCCAGCAGTTTGACCGGGCTTTTCTTCGGGCCCCTCCACTTT,CASSLTGLFFGPLHF
TRBJ1-6,13,TRBV20-1,.,many,TGCAGTGCCTGGGCCACCGGGGATTCACCCCTCCACTTT,CSAWATGDSPLHF
TRBJ1-1,15,TRBV7-9,.,.,TGTGCCAGCAGCTTAGGGGGCCCAGTGAACACTGAAGCTTTCTTT,CASSLGGPVNTEAFF
TRBJ2-5,15,TRBV7-8,.,many,TGTGCCAGCAGGAGAGCCACCGGGGCCCGGGAGACCCAGTACTTC,CASRRATGARETQYF